This TCR beta chain originates from a study of T cell responses to AZD1222 COVID-19 vaccine. The assay was immunoSEQ multiplex PCR, and TCRdb's table has in-frame clones only and misses some. This table has 46,000 or so clones, about three quarters appearing once. The CDR3 consists of 14 residues. Trimming took 2 bases from V and 0 from J, leaving 7 bases between them. Looked up from germline, CDR1 is WNHNN and CDR2 is SYGVQD (reference sequence). About this clone itself: Its target is not known.

Study-level points and caveats: Targets within unmutated variant regions were reportedly found for nearly half of spike-specific TCRs.

The clonotype originates from an adult in good health. The starting material was peripheral blood, obtained on day 0 of AZD1222 vaccination. The V gene is TRBV10-1, the J gene TRBJ1-2; D is perhaps TRBD1 (5 bases). CDR3 loop: CASSEGGTNYGYTF. The CDR3, as DNA: TGCGCCAGCAGTGAGGGGGGGACTAACTATGGCTACACCTTC.